This T cell receptor beta chain was retrieved from a study of neurological immune-mediated disorders. Many counts were recorded for this clonotype. TCRdb re-derived calls from the 5' RACE reads in MiXCR, one entry per CDR3 protein. Of around 44,000 distinct CDR3 sequences listed, around 13% were seen once; the top ten hold 3.5% to 4.5%. Trimming removed 1 base at V and 1 base at J, with 11 bases between. Looked up from germline, CDR1 is SGHRS and CDR2 is YFSETQ. The length of the CDR3 is 15 residues. The sequence derives from a woman aged 55-70 years with HTLV-1-associated myelopathy (HAM/TSP). The chain has TRBV5-1 and TRBJ1-1; D gene uncertain. Sequencing was done on a sample of CD4+ T cells from blood. Here the CDR3 reads CASSLTTRGNTEAFF. The CDR3 region has the DNA TGCGCCAGCAGCTTGACAACTCGGGGGAACACTGAAGCTTTCTTT.